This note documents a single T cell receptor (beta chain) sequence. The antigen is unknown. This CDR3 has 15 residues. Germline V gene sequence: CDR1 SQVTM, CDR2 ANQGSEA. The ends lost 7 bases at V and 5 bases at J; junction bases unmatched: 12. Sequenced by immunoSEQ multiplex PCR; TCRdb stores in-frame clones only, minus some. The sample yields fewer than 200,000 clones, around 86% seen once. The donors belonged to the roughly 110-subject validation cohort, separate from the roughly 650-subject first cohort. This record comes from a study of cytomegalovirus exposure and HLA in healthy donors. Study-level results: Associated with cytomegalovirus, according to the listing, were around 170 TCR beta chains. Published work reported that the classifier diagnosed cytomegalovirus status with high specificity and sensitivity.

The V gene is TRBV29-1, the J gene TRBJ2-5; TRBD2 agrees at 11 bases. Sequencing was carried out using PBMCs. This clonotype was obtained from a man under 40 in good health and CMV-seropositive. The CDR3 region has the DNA TGCAGCGGCTTCACTAGCGGGAGTGGTGTGGAGACCCAGTACTTC. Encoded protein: CSGFTSGSGVETQYF.